This TCR beta chain was obtained from a study of T-cell memory formation after mild COVID-19. This CDR3 is 16 amino acids long. V lost 3 bases to trimming and J lost 0 bases; unmatched junction nucleotides: 3. Per the germline V gene, CDR1 is MGHDK and CDR2 is SYGVNS. Using constant-segment primers, 5'RACE produced TCR alpha and TCR beta cDNA libraries carrying sample barcodes and UMIs. TCRdb re-called the 5' RACE reads through MiXCR, storing one row per CDR3 protein. Of under 650,000 distinct CDR3 sequences in the sample, 18% were seen once. The sequence came from an adult woman who had mild COVID-19 (a few samples of this study predate the infection). Cell type and time point are not known. J is TRBJ1-4 and V is TRBV25-1, with TRBD1 identical over 8 bases. Material: PBMCs or a T cell subset sorted from them (not recorded which). The CDR3 loop reads CASSDPGQATNEKLFF. The CDR3 bases are TGTGCCAGCAGTGACCCGGGACAGGCAACTAATGAAAAACTGTTTTTT.